This is a list of T cell receptor beta chains from one sample in a study of CD8 T cells in Susac syndrome. MiXCR, run by TCRdb on the immunoSEQ multiplex PCR reads, gives a single entry per CDR3 protein. In the table there are roughly 200,000 distinct CDR3 sequences, 90% to 95% of which are singletons. The sequencing sample was made of CD4+ T cells from PBMCs. These receptors were taken from a human donor with Susac syndrome. CDR3s include the opening cysteine and the closing phenylalanine or tryptophan. The D gene is left open where the match is weak. The size of a clone is reported for some rows only, either as once, few or many, or as a class for expanded clones.

CSADKRLAGGEQYF,TGCAGTGCTGATAAGAGGCTAGCGGGGGGCGAGCAGTACTTC,TRBD2,once,TRBJ2-7,TRBV20-1
CASSIYGTFPFF,TGTGCCAGCAGTATCTACGGGACCTTCCCGTTCTTC,NA,NA,TRBJ2-1,TRBV2
CASSDRAFGTGELFF,TGTGCCAGCAGTGACAGGGCGTTCGGGACCGGGGAGCTGTTTTTT,NA,NA,TRBJ2-2,TRBV25-1
CASSPSLDGSPLHF,TGTGCCAGCAGCCCCTCCCTGGACGGTTCACCCCTCCACTTT,NA,NA,TRBJ1-6,TRBV12-3/TRBV12-4
CASSYSRDSRPNYGYTF,TGTGCCAGCAGTTACTCGCGCGACAGCAGACCTAACTATGGCTACACCTTC,NA,NA,TRBJ1-2,TRBV6-5
CASGLTGTAKNIQYF,TGTGCTAGTGGTCTGACAGGGACGGCCAAAAACATTCAGTACTTC,TRBD1,NA,TRBJ2-4,TRBV12-5
CASSSETGARGYTF,TGTGCCAGCTCATCTGAGACAGGCGCGCGGGGCTACACCTTC,NA,NA,TRBJ1-2,TRBV18
CSVPGGRDTEAFF,TGCAGCGTGCCCGGGGGCCGGGACACTGAAGCTTTCTTT,NA,NA,TRBJ1-1,TRBV29-1
CASSVTQGGGVADTQYF,TGTGCCAGCAGCGTAACACAAGGTGGAGGGGTGGCAGATACGCAGTATTTT,NA,NA,TRBJ2-3,TRBV9
CASRRTSGGSYEQYF,TGTGCCAGCAGGCGGACTAGCGGGGGTTCCTACGAGCAGTACTTC,TRBD2,NA,TRBJ2-7,TRBV2
CASSLVGGVGDTQYF,TGTGCCAGCAGCTTAGTAGGAGGGGTTGGGGATACGCAGTATTTT,NA,NA,TRBJ2-3,TRBV7-2
CSARADSWSEAFF,TGCAGTGCTAGAGCCGACAGTTGGAGTGAAGCTTTCTTT,NA,NA,TRBJ1-1,TRBV20-1
CSATPGGQETQYF,TGCAGTGCTACTCCAGGGGGTCAAGAGACCCAGTACTTC,TRBD1,once,TRBJ2-5,TRBV20-1
CASSFLTVNQPQHF,TGTGCCAGCAGCTTTCTGACAGTAAATCAGCCCCAGCATTTT,NA,once,TRBJ1-5,TRBV7-2
CASSLLFGTGTDTQYF,TGTGCCAGCAGCTTATTGTTCGGGACAGGCACAGATACGCAGTATTTT,TRBD1,NA,TRBJ2-3,TRBV7-9
CASSTSGGGETQYF,TGTGCCAGCAGTACTAGCGGGGGCGGGGAGACCCAGTACTTC,TRBD2,NA,TRBJ2-5,TRBV12-3/TRBV12-4